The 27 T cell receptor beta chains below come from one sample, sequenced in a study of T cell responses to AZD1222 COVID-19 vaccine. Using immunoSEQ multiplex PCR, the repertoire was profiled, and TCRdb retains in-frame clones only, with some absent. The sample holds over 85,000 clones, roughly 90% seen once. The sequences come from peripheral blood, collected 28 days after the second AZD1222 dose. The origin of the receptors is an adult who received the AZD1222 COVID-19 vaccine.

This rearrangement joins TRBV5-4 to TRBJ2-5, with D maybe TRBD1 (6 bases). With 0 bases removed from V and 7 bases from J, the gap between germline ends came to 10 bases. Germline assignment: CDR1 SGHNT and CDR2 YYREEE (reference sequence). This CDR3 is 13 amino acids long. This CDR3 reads CASSLDREGTQYF. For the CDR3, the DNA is TGTGCCAGCAGCTTGGACAGGGAAGGGACCCAGTACTTC.

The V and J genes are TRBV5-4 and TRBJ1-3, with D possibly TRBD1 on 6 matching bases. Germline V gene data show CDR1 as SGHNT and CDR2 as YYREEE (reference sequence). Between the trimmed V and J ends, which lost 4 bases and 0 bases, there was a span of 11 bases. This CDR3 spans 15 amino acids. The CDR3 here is CASSTWTASGNTIYF. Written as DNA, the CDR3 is TGTGCCAGCAGCACATGGACAGCCTCTGGAAACACCATATATTTT. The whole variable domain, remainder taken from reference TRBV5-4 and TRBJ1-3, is ETGVTQSPTHLIKTRGQQVTLRCSSQSGHNTVSWYQQALGQGPQFIFQYYREEENGRGNFPPRFSGLQFPNYSSELNVNALELDDSALYLCASSTWTASGNTIYFGEGSWLTVV.

CDR3 bases: TGTGCCAGCAGCTTGGGATATACCAACGTGCGGAATGAGCAGTTCTTC. It encodes CASSLGYTNVRNEQFF. The J gene is TRBJ2-1, the V gene TRBV5-4; no reliable D call. V lost 0 bases and J lost 7, with 17 bases in between. Germline CDR1 is SGHNT and CDR2 is YYREEE (reference sequence). CDR3 size: 16 residues.

CDR3 nucleotide sequence: TGTGCCAGCTCGCCCTGGACAGGGAGATCCGGGGAGCTGTTTTTT. Amino acids: CASSPWTGRSGELFF. The V and J genes are TRBV18 and TRBJ2-2, with 8 bases lining up with TRBD1. V was clipped by 6 bases and J by 6 bases; unmatched bases: 9. This CDR3 comprises 15 residues. Germline CDR1 reads KGHSH; CDR2 reads LQKENI.

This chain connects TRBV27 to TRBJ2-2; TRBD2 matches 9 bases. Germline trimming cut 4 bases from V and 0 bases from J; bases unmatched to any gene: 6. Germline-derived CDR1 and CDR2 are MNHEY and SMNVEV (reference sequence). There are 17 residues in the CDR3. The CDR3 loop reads CASSWAAGGPNTGELFF. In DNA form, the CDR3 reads TGTGCCAGCAGTTGGGCAGCGGGGGGCCCGAACACCGGGGAGCTGTTTTTT.

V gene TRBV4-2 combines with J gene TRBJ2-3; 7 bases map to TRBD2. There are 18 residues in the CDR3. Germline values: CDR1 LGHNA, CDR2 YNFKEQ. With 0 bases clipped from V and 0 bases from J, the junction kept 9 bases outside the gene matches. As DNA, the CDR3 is TGTGCCAGCAGCCAAGATTGGGGACCTAGCGGAAGCACAGATACGCAGTATTTT. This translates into CASSQDWGPSGSTDTQYF.

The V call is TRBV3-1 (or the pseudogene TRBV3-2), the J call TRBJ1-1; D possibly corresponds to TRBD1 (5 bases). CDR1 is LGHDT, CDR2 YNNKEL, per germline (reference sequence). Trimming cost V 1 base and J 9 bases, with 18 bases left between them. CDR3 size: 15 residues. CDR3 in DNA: TGTGCCAGCAGCCAAGGCCCAGGGTGGGAGTTGAAAGCTTTCTTT. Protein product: CASSQGPGWELKAFF.

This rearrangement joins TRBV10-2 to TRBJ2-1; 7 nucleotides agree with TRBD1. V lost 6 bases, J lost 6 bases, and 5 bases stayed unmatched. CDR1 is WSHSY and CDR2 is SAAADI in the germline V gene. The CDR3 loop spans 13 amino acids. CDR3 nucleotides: TGCGCCAGCAGGTTGACAGGGATCAATGAGCAGTTCTTC. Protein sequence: CASRLTGINEQFF.

The CDR3 DNA is TGTGCCAGCAGCTTAGCGGGGGGCGGGGTTGGCTACACCTTC. The encoded protein is CASSLAGGGVGYTF. The chain recombines TRBV11-2 with TRBJ1-2, with a tentative D call TRBD1 (6 bases). Germline V lookup: CDR1 SGHAT, CDR2 FQNNGV. The V end lost 1 base, the J end lost 7 bases, and 13 bases lay between the germline ends. The CDR3 runs to 14 residues.

The CDR3 DNA sequence: TGTGCCAGTAGTACCTGGACAGGTGCCTACAATGAGCAGTTCTTC. Amino acids: CASSTWTGAYNEQFF. The chain uses TRBV19 and TRBJ2-1; TRBD1 aligns across 7 bases. Germline V gene data show CDR1 as LNHDA and CDR2 as SQIVND (reference sequence). CDR3 size: 15 residues. V was clipped by 4 bases and J by 2 bases; unmatched bases: 5.

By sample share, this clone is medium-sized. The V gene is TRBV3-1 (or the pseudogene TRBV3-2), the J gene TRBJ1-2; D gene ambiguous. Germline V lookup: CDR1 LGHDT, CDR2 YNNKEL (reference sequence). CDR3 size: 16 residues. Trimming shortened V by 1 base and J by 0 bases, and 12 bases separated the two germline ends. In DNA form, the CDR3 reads TGTGCCAGCAGCCAAGGGGCTGTGGATACTAACTATGGCTACACCTTC. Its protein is CASSQGAVDTNYGYTF.

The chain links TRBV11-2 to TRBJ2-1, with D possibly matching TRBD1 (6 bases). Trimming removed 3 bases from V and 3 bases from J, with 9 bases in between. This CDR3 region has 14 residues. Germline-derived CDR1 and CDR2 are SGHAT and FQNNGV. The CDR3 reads CASSFSGDYNEQFF. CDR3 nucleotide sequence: TGTGCCAGCAGCTTTTCAGGGGACTACAATGAGCAGTTCTTC.

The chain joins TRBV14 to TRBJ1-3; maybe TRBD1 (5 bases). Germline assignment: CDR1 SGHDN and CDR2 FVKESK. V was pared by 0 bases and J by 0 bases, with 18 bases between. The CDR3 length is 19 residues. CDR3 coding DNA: TGTGCCAGCAGCCAAGATTGGGGGGATCGTCGGTTCTCTGGAAACACCATATATTTT. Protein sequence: CASSQDWGDRRFSGNTIYF.

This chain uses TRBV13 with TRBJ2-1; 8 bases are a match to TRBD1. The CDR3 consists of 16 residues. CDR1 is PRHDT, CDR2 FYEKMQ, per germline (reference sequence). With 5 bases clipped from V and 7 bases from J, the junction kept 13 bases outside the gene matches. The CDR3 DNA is TGTGCCAGCAGCCCCGCGACAGGGGCCGGGGCTAATGAGCAGTTCTTC. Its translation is CASSPATGAGANEQFF.

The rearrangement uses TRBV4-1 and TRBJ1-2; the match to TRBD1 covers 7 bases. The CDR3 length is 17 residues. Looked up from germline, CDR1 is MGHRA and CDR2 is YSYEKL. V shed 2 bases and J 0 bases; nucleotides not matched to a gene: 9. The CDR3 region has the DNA TGCGCCAGCAGCCAACCGACAGGGTCCCGAACTAACTATGGCTACACCTTC. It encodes CASSQPTGSRTNYGYTF.

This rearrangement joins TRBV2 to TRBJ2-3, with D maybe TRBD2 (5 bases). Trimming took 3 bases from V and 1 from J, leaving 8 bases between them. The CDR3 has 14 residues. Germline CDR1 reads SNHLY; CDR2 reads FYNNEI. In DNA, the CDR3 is TGTGCCAGCAGTGATGTGGGAGGCACAGATACGCAGTATTTT. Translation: CASSDVGGTDTQYF.

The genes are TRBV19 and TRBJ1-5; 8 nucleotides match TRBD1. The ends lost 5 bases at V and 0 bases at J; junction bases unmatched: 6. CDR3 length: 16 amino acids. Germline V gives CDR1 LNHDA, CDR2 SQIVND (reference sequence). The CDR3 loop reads CASSAWTGISNQPQHF. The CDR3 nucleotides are TGTGCCAGTAGTGCATGGACAGGGATTAGCAATCAGCCCCAGCATTTT.

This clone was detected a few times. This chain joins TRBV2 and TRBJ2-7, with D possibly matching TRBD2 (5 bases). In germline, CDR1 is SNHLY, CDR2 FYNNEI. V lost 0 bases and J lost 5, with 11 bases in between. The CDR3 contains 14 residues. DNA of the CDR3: TGTGCCAGCAGTGAAGCGTCGGGAAGGAACGAGCAGTACTTC. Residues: CASSEASGRNEQYF.

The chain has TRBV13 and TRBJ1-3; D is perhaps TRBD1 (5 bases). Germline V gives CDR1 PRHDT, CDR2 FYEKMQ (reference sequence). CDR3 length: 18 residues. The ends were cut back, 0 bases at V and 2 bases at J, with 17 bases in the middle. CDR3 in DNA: TGTGCCAGCAGCTTAGGCTTTTACGGACAAGTTCCTGGAAACACCATATATTTT. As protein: CASSLGFYGQVPGNTIYF.

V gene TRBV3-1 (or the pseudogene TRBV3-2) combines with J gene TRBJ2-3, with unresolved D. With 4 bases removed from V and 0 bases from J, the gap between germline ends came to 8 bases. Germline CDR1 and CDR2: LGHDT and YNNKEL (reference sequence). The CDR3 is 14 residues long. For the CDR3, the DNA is TGTGCCAGCAGCCCCCGATCTAGCACAGATACGCAGTATTTT. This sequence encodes CASSPRSSTDTQYF.

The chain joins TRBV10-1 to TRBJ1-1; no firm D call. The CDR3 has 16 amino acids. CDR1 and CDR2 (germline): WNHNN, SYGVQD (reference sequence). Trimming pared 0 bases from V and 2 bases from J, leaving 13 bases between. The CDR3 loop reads CASSESSDFGNTEAFF. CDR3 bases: TGCGCCAGCAGTGAGTCTTCGGACTTCGGTAACACTGAAGCTTTCTTT.

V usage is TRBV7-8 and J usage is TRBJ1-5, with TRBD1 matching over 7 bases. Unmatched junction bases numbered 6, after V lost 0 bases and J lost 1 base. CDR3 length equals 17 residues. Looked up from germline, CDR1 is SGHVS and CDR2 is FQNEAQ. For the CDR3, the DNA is TGTGCCAGCAGCTTAGCGGGAACAGGGGCAAGCAATCAGCCCCAGCATTTT. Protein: CASSLAGTGASNQPQHF.

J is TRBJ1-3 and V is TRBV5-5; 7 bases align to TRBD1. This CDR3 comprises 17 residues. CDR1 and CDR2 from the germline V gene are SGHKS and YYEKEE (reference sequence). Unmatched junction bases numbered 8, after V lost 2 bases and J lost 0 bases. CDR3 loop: CASSFRRTGYSGNTIYF. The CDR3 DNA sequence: TGTGCCAGCAGCTTCAGACGGACAGGATACTCTGGAAACACCATATATTTT.

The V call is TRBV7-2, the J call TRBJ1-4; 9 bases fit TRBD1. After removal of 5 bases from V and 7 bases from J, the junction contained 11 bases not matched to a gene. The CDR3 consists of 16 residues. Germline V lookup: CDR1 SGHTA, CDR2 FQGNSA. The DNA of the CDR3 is TGTGCCAGCAGCCTCTATACGACAGGGGGAATTGAAAAACTGTTTTTT. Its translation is CASSLYTTGGIEKLFF.

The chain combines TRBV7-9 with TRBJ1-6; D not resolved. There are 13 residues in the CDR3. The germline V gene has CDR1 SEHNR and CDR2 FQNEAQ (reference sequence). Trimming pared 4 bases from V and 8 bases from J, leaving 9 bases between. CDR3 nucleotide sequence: TGTGCCAGCAGCTCGCAGGCCGATTCACCCCTCCACTTT. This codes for CASSSQADSPLHF.

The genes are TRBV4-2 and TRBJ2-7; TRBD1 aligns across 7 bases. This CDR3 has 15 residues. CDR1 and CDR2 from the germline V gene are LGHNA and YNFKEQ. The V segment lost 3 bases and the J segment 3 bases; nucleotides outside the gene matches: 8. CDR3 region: CASSQNRGTYYEQYF. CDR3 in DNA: TGTGCCAGCAGCCAGAACAGGGGAACCTACTACGAGCAGTACTTC.

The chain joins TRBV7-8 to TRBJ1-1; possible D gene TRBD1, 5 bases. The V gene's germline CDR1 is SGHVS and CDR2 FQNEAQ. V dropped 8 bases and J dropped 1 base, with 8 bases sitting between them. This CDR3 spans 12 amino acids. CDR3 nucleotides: TGTGCCAGCCTGGGGCCGAACACTGAAGCTTTCTTT. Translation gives CASLGPNTEAFF.